The 18 T cell receptor beta chains reported below all come from one sample, sequenced in a study of beta chain features in type 1 diabetes. The study reverse transcribed the entire isolated RNA, so it sequenced expressed TCRB transcripts. Data came from immunoSEQ multiplex PCR; TCRdb stores just in-frame clones and leaves some out. The table records around 99,000 clones, roughly 40% of them present only once. The sequencing input was stem cell memory CD4+ T cells from blood. Receptor source: a woman aged 18-35 years in good health.

The CDR3 DNA follows: TGTGCCATCAGTGATGGGCAGGGTGACAACGAGCAGTACTTC. Translating it yields CAISDGQGDNEQYF. The chain couples TRBV10-3 to TRBJ2-5; possible D gene TRBD1, 5 bases. The tail of the sequence fits TRBJ2-7 better, so the J call may be wrong. Germline V gives CDR1 ENHRY, CDR2 SYGVKD. The CDR3 spans 14 residues.

The CDR3: CASRLQGTDTQYF. In DNA form, the CDR3 reads TGTGCCAGCAGGTTACAGGGTACAGATACGCAGTATTTT. This chain uses TRBV27 with TRBJ2-3, with D possibly TRBD1 on 6 matching bases. The germline V and J ends were trimmed by 6 bases and 3 bases, with 10 bases remaining between them. The CDR3 has 13 residues. Germline CDR1 reads MNHEY; CDR2 reads SMNVEV (reference sequence).

V gene TRBV18 combines with J gene TRBJ2-1; 13 bases match TRBD2. Germline trimming cut 0 bases from V and 0 bases from J; bases unmatched to any gene: 8. CDR3 size: 20 residues. CDR1 KGHSH and CDR2 LQKENI come from the germline V gene. The CDR3 nucleotides are TGTGCCAGCTCACCACCGATTAGACTAGCGGGAGGCTCCTCCTACAATGAGCAGTTCTTC. It yields the protein CASSPPIRLAGGSSYNEQFF.

This clone was observed a few times. The chain has TRBV7-9 and TRBJ2-7; no clear D gene. With 0 bases removed from V and 0 bases from J, the gap between germline ends came to 9 bases. Germline V gene lookup returns CDR1 SEHNR and CDR2 FQNEAQ (reference sequence). This CDR3 is built from 15 residues. Here the CDR3 reads CASSLAVGSSYEQYF. CDR3 bases: TGTGCCAGCAGCTTAGCGGTGGGCAGCTCCTACGAGCAGTACTTC.

The V and J genes are TRBV6-5 and TRBJ2-3; D is perhaps TRBD2 (5 bases). The germline gives CDR1 MNHEY, CDR2 SVGAGI. This CDR3 has 16 residues. With 4 bases removed from V and 0 bases from J, the gap between germline ends came to 14 bases. The CDR3 reads CASSSTLARSTDTQYF. Here the CDR3 DNA reads TGTGCCAGCAGTTCAACCTTAGCGAGGAGCACAGATACGCAGTATTTT.

The chain combines TRBV25-1 with TRBJ2-3; D may be TRBD1 (6 bases). Trimming stripped 3 bases from V and 5 bases from J, with 12 bases between. Looked up from germline, CDR1 is MGHDK and CDR2 is SYGVNS. There are 14 residues in the CDR3. DNA for the CDR3: TGTGCCAGCAGTGATACCAGGGGAAGAGATACGCAGTATTTT. It is translated as CASSDTRGRDTQYF.

J is TRBJ1-1 and V is TRBV14; D unresolved. Trimming removed 0 bases from V and 5 bases from J, with 7 bases in between. Germline V gene lookup returns CDR1 SGHDN and CDR2 FVKESK. There are 13 residues in the CDR3. The CDR3 region has the DNA TGTGCCAGCAGCCAAGAGCGGATAACTGAAGCTTTCTTT. It is translated as CASSQERITEAFF.

The gene calls are TRBV25-1 and TRBJ2-7; the match to TRBD2 covers 16 bases. CDR1 is MGHDK, CDR2 SYGVNS, per germline. The CDR3 extends over 16 amino acids. V was pared by 6 bases and J by 3 bases, with 5 bases of the junction left unmatched. DNA for the CDR3: TGTGCCAGCAGCCCGGGACTAGCGGGAGGGTACTACGAGCAGTACTTC. Translation: CASSPGLAGGYYEQYF.

The chain couples TRBV7-7 to TRBJ2-7; 8 bases are a match to TRBD1. Trimming took 1 base from V and 5 from J; bases not matched to a gene: 7. This CDR3 is built from 15 residues. Germline CDR1 is SSHAT and CDR2 is FNYEAQ (reference sequence). CDR3 residues: CASSLVGQGRNEQYF. In DNA form, the CDR3 reads TGTGCCAGCAGCTTAGTCGGACAGGGAAGGAACGAGCAGTACTTC.

The genes are TRBV28 and TRBJ2-7; 8 bases align to TRBD2. In germline, CDR1 is MDHEN, CDR2 SYDVKM. Unmatched junction bases numbered 8, after V lost 3 bases and J lost 1 base. The CDR3 loop spans 16 amino acids. The CDR3 DNA follows: TGTGCCAGCAGTTTCCCCAGGACTAGCCTATCCTACGAGCAGTACTTC. Its translation: CASSFPRTSLSYEQYF.

The J gene is TRBJ2-1, the V gene TRBV7-6; 7 positions agree with TRBD2. The CDR3 sequence is 14 residues long. Germline V gene lookup returns CDR1 SGHVS and CDR2 FNYEAQ. J gave up 8 bases and V 4 bases, and 8 bases lay outside the gene matches. DNA of the CDR3: TGTGCCAGCAGCTCCGGGACTATTTCGCATGAGCAGTTCTTC. Protein product: CASSSGTISHEQFF.

The J gene is TRBJ2-7, the V gene TRBV27, with D tentatively TRBD1 (6 bases). The CDR3 contains 13 residues. V was shortened by 2 bases and J by 3 bases, with 8 bases between the two germline ends. The V gene's germline CDR1 is MNHEY and CDR2 SMNVEV (reference sequence). The CDR3 DNA is TGTGCCAGCAGTTTAACAGGGTTCTACGAGCAGTACTTC. Translating gives CASSLTGFYEQYF.

This chain uses TRBV18 with TRBJ2-7; D not certain. The V end was cut by 2 bases, the J end by 2 bases, with 7 bases between. CDR1 and CDR2 from the germline V gene are KGHSH and LQKENI. The CDR3 consists of 13 residues. The CDR3 reads CASSPGFTYEQYF. The CDR3 nucleotides read TGTGCCAGCTCACCAGGCTTCACCTACGAGCAGTACTTC.

This clone was detected a few times. The chain carries TRBV25-1 and TRBJ2-3, with 8 bases fitting TRBD2. The germline gives CDR1 MGHDK, CDR2 SYGVNS. The CDR3 length is 17 residues. Germline trimming cut 1 base from V and 5 bases from J; bases unmatched to any gene: 11. CDR3 amino acids: CASSEFAGAGGGDTQYF. The CDR3 DNA sequence: TGTGCCAGCAGTGAATTCGCCGGGGCGGGGGGAGGAGATACGCAGTATTTT.

This clone was picked up a small number of times. This chain links TRBV29-1 with TRBJ2-3; 7 bases map to TRBD1. Germline loops: CDR1 SQVTM, CDR2 ANQGSEA. The CDR3 is 15 amino acids. With V trimmed by 2 bases and J by 2 bases, 7 bases remained unmatched. The CDR3 region is CSVEKGARPTDTQYF. The CDR3 nucleotides read TGCAGCGTTGAAAAGGGGGCGCGGCCCACAGATACGCAGTATTTT.

The rearrangement uses TRBV6-6 and TRBJ1-5; a weak D match, TRBD1 (5 bases). V gave up 8 bases and J gave up 6 bases, with 11 bases separating them. CDR3 size: 12 residues. Germline V gives CDR1 MNHNY, CDR2 SVGAGI (reference sequence). CDR3 protein: CASRREGQPQHF. Written as DNA, the CDR3 is TGTGCCAGCCGCAGGGAAGGTCAGCCCCAGCATTTT.

J is TRBJ2-1 and V is TRBV7-6; possibly TRBD2 for D (6 bases). Germline CDR1 SGHVS, CDR2 FNYEAQ. Trimming stripped 3 bases from V and 6 bases from J, with 15 bases between. CDR3 size: 15 residues. The CDR3 DNA is TGTGCCAGCAGCTTCTACGGGAGTTCCGCCAATGAGCAGTTCTTC. This gives the protein CASSFYGSSANEQFF. The whole variable domain, filled in from reference TRBV7-6 and TRBJ2-1, reads GAGVSQSPRYKVTKRGQDVALRCDPISGHVSLYWYRQALGQGPEFLTYFNYEAQQDKSGLPNDRFSAERPEGSISTLTIQRTEQRDSAMYRCASSFYGSSANEQFFGPGTRLTVL.

CDR3 nucleotides: TGTGCCAGCAGCCAAGTACAGGATCCCCACGAGCAGTACTTC. Protein: CASSQVQDPHEQYF. The genes are TRBV4-2 and TRBJ2-7; maybe TRBD1 (5 bases). The V end lost 1 base, the J end lost 5 bases, and 12 bases lay between the germline ends. Germline CDR1 and CDR2: LGHNA and YNFKEQ. The CDR3 contains 14 residues.